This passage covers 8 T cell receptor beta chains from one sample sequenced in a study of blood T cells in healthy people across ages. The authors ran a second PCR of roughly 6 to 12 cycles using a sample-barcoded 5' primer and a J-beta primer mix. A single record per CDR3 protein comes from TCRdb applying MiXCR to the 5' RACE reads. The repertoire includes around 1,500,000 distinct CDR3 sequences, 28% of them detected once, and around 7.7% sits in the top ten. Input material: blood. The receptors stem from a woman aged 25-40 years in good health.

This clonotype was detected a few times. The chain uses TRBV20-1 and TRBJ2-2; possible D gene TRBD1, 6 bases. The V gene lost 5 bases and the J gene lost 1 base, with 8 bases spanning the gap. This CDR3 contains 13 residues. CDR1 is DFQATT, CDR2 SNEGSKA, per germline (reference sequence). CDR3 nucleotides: TGCAGTGCTGTACAGGGGAACACCGGGGAGCTGTTTTTT. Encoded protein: CSAVQGNTGELFF.

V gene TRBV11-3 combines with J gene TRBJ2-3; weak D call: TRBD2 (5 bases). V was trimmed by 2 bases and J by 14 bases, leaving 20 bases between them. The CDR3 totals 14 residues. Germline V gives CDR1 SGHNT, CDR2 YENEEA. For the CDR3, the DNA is TGTGCCAGCAGCTTAATGCCCGTTCGGGATCGTATGTATTTT. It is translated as CASSLMPVRDRMYF. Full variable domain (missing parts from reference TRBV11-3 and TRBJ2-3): EAGVVQSPRYKIIEKKQPVAFWCNPISGHNTLYWYLQNLGQGPELLIRYENEEAVDDSQLPKDRFSAERLKGVDSTLKIQPAELGDSAVYLCASSLMPVRDRMYFGPGTRLTVL.

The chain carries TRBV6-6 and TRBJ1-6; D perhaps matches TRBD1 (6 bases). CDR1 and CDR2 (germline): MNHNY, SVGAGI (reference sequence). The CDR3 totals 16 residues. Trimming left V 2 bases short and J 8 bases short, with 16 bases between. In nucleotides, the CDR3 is TGTGCCAGCAGTTACGCGGTTATAAGGGGGGATTCACCCCTCCACTTT. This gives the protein CASSYAVIRGDSPLHF.

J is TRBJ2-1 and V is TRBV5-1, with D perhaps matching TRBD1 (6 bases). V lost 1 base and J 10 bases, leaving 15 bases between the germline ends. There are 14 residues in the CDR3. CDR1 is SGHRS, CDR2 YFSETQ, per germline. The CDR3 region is CASSLQGSSYEQFF. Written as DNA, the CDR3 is TGCGCCAGCAGCTTGCAGGGGTCATCCTACGAGCAGTTCTTC.

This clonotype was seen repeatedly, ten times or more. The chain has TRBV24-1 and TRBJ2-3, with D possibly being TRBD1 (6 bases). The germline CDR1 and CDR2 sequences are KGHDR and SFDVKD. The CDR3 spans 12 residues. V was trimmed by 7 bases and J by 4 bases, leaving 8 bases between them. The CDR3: CATSRGPDTQYF. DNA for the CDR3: TGTGCCACCAGCAGGGGCCCAGATACGCAGTATTTT.

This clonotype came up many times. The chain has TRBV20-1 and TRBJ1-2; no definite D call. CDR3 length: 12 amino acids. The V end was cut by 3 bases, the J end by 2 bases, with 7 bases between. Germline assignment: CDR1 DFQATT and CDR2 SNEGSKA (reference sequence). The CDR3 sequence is CSARAENYGYTF. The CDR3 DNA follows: TGCAGTGCTAGGGCAGAGAACTATGGCTACACCTTC.

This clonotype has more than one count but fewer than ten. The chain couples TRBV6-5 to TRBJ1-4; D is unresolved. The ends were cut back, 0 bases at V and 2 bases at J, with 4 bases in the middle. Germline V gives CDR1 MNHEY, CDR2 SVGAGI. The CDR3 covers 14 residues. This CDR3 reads CASSYSLTNEKLFF. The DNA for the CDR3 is TGTGCCAGCAGTTACTCTCTGACTAATGAAAAACTGTTTTTT.

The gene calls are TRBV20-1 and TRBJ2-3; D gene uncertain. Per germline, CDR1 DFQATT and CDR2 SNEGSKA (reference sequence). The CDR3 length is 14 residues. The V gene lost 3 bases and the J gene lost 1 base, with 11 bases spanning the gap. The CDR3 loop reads CSARWQSGTDTQYF. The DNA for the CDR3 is TGCAGTGCTAGGTGGCAGTCGGGCACAGATACGCAGTATTTT.